The 9 T cell receptor beta chains below all came from one sample that was sequenced in a study of T cell responses to AZD1222 COVID-19 vaccine. Data came from immunoSEQ multiplex PCR; TCRdb stores just in-frame clones and leaves some out. Among roughly 120,000 clones listed, around 89% were seen once. The source material was peripheral blood, sampled on day 0 of AZD1222 vaccination. These receptors came from an adult in good health.

The rearrangement links TRBV19 to TRBJ2-3; 9 positions agree with TRBD1. V trimming: 3 bases; J trimming: 2 bases; junction bases outside the gene matches: 9. Per the germline V gene, CDR1 is LNHDA and CDR2 is SQIVND (reference sequence). This CDR3 is built from 17 residues. CDR3 sequence reads: CASSIRTGAHYTDTQYF. As DNA, the CDR3 is TGTGCCAGTAGTATCCGGACAGGGGCACATTACACAGATACGCAGTATTTT. Full variable domain (outside the CDR3, taken from reference TRBV19 and TRBJ2-3): DGGITQSPKYLFRKEGQNVTLSCEQNLNHDAMYWYRQDPGQGLRLIYYSQIVNDFQKGDIAEGYSVSREKKESFPLTVTSAQKNPTAFYLCASSIRTGAHYTDTQYFGPGTRLTVL.

The chain carries TRBV27 and TRBJ1-6; D is unclear. Trimming removed 6 bases at V and 0 bases at J, with 9 bases between. Germline values: CDR1 MNHEY, CDR2 SMNVEV (reference sequence). This CDR3 has 15 amino acids. CDR3 region: CASSLLGSYNSPLHF. As DNA, the CDR3 is TGTGCCAGCAGCCTACTGGGCTCCTATAATTCACCCCTCCACTTT.

This chain joins TRBV7-2 and TRBJ1-3; no firm D call. The CDR3 is 16 amino acids. Trimming stripped 5 bases from V and 4 bases from J, with 18 bases between. Germline CDR1 is SGHTA and CDR2 is FQGNSA. CDR3 in amino acids: CASSPKGPGRGNTIYF. The CDR3 DNA reads TGTGCCAGCAGCCCAAAGGGTCCCGGTCGCGGAAACACCATATATTTT.

The V and J genes are TRBV9 and TRBJ2-3; D not resolved. With 0 bases removed from V and 6 bases from J, the gap between germline ends came to 5 bases. CDR1 SGDLS and CDR2 YYNGEE come from the germline V gene. This CDR3 comprises 12 residues. The CDR3 here is CASSVESDTQYF. In DNA, the CDR3 is TGTGCCAGCAGCGTAGAGTCCGATACGCAGTATTTT.

J is TRBJ1-1 and V is TRBV6-1; D call uncertain. The CDR3 length is 13 residues. Per germline, CDR1 MNHNS and CDR2 SASEGT. The V gene lost 3 bases and the J gene lost 0 bases, with 5 bases spanning the gap. The CDR3 spells CASSDTMNTEAFF. The CDR3 nucleotides read TGTGCCAGCAGTGATACCATGAACACTGAAGCTTTCTTT.

In this sample, this clone is medium-sized (0.01 to 0.1%). The rearrangement joins TRBV7-2 to TRBJ1-6, with 12 bases identical to TRBD1. After removal of 7 bases from V and 10 bases from J, the junction contained 14 bases not matched to a gene. CDR3 length: 17 residues. The germline V gene has CDR1 SGHTA and CDR2 FQGNSA. CDR3 bases: TGTGCCAGCACCTATGGGGGACAGGGGGCCGGACGATCACCCCTCCACTTT. Protein: CASTYGGQGAGRSPLHF.

V and J are TRBV10-3 and TRBJ2-2; D unclear. This CDR3 is built from 13 residues. Germline assignment: CDR1 ENHRY and CDR2 SYGVKD. V lost 0 bases and J 5 bases, leaving 4 bases between the germline ends. CDR3 region: CAISESATGELFF. Written as DNA, the CDR3 is TGTGCCATCAGTGAGTCAGCTACCGGGGAGCTGTTTTTT.

The chain combines TRBV7-3 with TRBJ1-1; 9 bases map to TRBD1. Germline CDR1 SGHTA, CDR2 FQGTGA. V shed 4 bases and J 2 bases; nucleotides not matched to a gene: 5. This CDR3 comprises 15 residues. In nucleotides, the CDR3 is TGTGCCAGCAGCTCGACAGGGGGAAGAAACACTGAAGCTTTCTTT. Translated, it gives CASSSTGGRNTEAFF.

This chain uses TRBV11-3 with TRBJ2-5; D possibly corresponds to TRBD2 (5 bases). The V gene lost 6 bases and the J gene lost 1 base, with 9 bases spanning the gap. This CDR3 contains 13 residues. Germline CDR1 is SGHNT and CDR2 is YENEEA. This CDR3 reads CASSRGFQETQYF. In DNA, the CDR3 is TGTGCCAGCAGTCGGGGTTTCCAAGAGACCCAGTACTTC.